These 14 T cell receptor beta chains share one sample of origin, sequenced in a study of shared clonotypes between healthy human individuals. CD45RO-negative, CCR7-positively selected cells formed the naive CD8 fraction, excluding terminally differentiated effector memory CD45RA+ cells. Profiled with immunoSEQ multiplex PCR; TCRdb holds only in-frame clones, not every one. The sample shows around 2,000,000 clones, about 92% of them seen only once. The specimen sequenced was naive CD8+ T cells from PBMCs. These receptors were taken from a man aged 18-30 years in good health. Some clones in this sample may be carry-over from other donors' samples.

The rearrangement joins TRBV28 to TRBJ2-7; D is perhaps TRBD1 or TRBD2 (6 bases each). Germline V gene sequence: CDR1 MDHEN, CDR2 SYDVKM. The CDR3 extends over 14 amino acids. V was trimmed by 6 bases and J by 2 bases, leaving 14 bases between them. CDR3 sequence: CASSIRGAAYEQYF. CDR3 coding DNA: TGTGCCAGCAGCATAAGGGGGGCAGCCTACGAGCAGTACTTC.

V usage is TRBV6-1 and J usage is TRBJ2-4; D may be TRBD1 (5 bases). Germline CDR1 is MNHNS and CDR2 is SASEGT. The CDR3 is 15 residues long. V lost 1 base to trimming and J lost 0 bases, with 7 bases between them. The CDR3 is CASSEGTLAKNIQYF. The CDR3 coding sequence is TGTGCCAGCAGTGAAGGGACATTAGCCAAAAACATTCAGTACTTC.

V is TRBV29-1 and J is TRBJ1-5; D may be TRBD1 (6 bases). The CDR3 runs 14 residues. Deletions cut 5 bases from V and 7 bases from J, with 18 bases between. Germline V CDR1 and CDR2: SQVTM, ANQGSEA. The CDR3 DNA follows: TGCAGCGTTTCGGTGGGGGGCCGGATGCAGCCCCAGCATTTT. This encodes CSVSVGGRMQPQHF.

The chain carries TRBV7-9 and TRBJ2-1; D is perhaps TRBD1 or TRBD2 (5 bases each). Looked up from germline, CDR1 is SEHNR and CDR2 is FQNEAQ (reference sequence). This CDR3 spans 16 amino acids. V lost 2 bases and J lost 2, with 13 bases in between. CDR3 nucleotide sequence: TGTGCCAGCAGCTTATCACGGGACCTCCCCTACAATGAGCAGTTCTTC. Translated, it gives CASSLSRDLPYNEQFF.

The chain has TRBV11-3 and TRBJ2-3, with D possibly matching TRBD2 (6 bases). V lost 7 bases, J lost 8 bases, and 13 bases lay in between. The germline CDR1 and CDR2 sequences are SGHNT and YENEEA. The CDR3 totals 12 residues. The CDR3 nucleotides read TGTGCCAGCATCGGGAGCGGTCGTACGCAGTATTTT. Encoded protein: CASIGSGRTQYF. The whole variable domain, filled in from reference TRBV11-3 and TRBJ2-3, reads EAGVVQSPRYKIIEKKQPVAFWCNPISGHNTLYWYLQNLGQGPELLIRYENEEAVDDSQLPKDRFSAERLKGVDSTLKIQPAELGDSAVYLCASIGSGRTQYFGPGTRLTVL.

This chain joins TRBV27 and TRBJ2-3; no firm D call. V lost 7 bases and J 2 bases, leaving 7 bases between the germline ends. CDR1 is MNHEY, CDR2 SMNVEV, per germline (reference sequence). This CDR3 is 12 amino acids long. The CDR3 loop is CASKGPTDTQYF. CDR3 in DNA: TGTGCCAGCAAAGGGCCCACAGATACGCAGTATTTT.

The sample holds one count of this clone. V is TRBV27 and J is TRBJ2-1; D might be TRBD1 (5 bases). Per germline, CDR1 MNHEY and CDR2 SMNVEV (reference sequence). The V and J ends lost 3 bases and 6 bases respectively, with 15 bases between them. This CDR3 spans 15 amino acids. The CDR3 nucleotides read TGTGCCAGCAGTTTCGGCAGGGCATTTTCCAATGAGCAGTTCTTC. Its protein product is CASSFGRAFSNEQFF.

The chain links TRBV27 to TRBJ2-7; TRBD2 might be the D (5 bases). Germline V gene data show CDR1 as MNHEY and CDR2 as SMNVEV (reference sequence). CDR3 length equals 14 residues. With 7 bases removed from V and 2 bases from J, the gap between germline ends came to 15 bases. Here the CDR3 reads CASTPVGSPYEQYF. The CDR3 DNA is TGTGCCAGCACGCCGGTGGGGAGTCCCTACGAGCAGTACTTC.

The chain joins TRBV7-3 to TRBJ1-1, with D possibly matching TRBD1 (5 bases). V shed 5 bases and J shed 2 bases, with 15 bases lying between them. The length of the CDR3 is 15 residues. CDR1 and CDR2 from the germline V gene are SGHTA and FQGTGA. As DNA, the CDR3 is TGTGCCAGCAGCCCGGGACCCCTTTTCAACACTGAAGCTTTCTTT. It codes for CASSPGPLFNTEAFF.

CDR3 nucleotide sequence: TGTGCCAGCCTCCGACAGGCACCCTACAATGAGCAGTTCTTC. The encoded protein is CASLRQAPYNEQFF. The rearrangement uses TRBV6-1 and TRBJ2-1; a weak D match, TRBD1 (6 bases). Per the germline V gene, CDR1 is MNHNS and CDR2 is SASEGT. This CDR3 region has 14 residues. The germline V and J ends were trimmed by 8 bases and 2 bases, with 13 bases remaining between them.

With respect to this clone: No DNA is shown, since the ends of the CDR3 on it are uncertain; the CDR3 is the one TCRdb lists. The rearrangement links TRBV19 to TRBJ2-1. The CDR3 comprises 16 residues, both ends counted. Germline V gene sequence: CDR1 LNHDA, CDR2 SQIVND (reference sequence). The CDR3 sequence is CASTSGAGQSYNEQFF.

This rearrangement joins TRBV11-3 to TRBJ2-1; no reliable D call. The ends were cut back, 1 base at V and 7 bases at J, with 11 bases in the middle. Germline V gene data show CDR1 as SGHNT and CDR2 as YENEEA. The CDR3 consists of 14 residues. The CDR3 nucleotides read TGTGCCAGCAGCTTAGCCCCCAGCTTGAATGAGCAGTTCTTC. It encodes CASSLAPSLNEQFF.

The J gene is TRBJ2-1, the V gene TRBV9, with TRBD1 matching over 11 bases. The ends lost 3 bases at V and 8 bases at J; junction bases unmatched: 1. Germline CDR1 SGDLS, CDR2 YYNGEE. This CDR3 is 13 amino acids long. CDR3 loop: CASSGTGGDEQFF. DNA of the CDR3: TGTGCCAGCAGCGGGACAGGGGGCGATGAGCAGTTCTTC. The variable domain in full, completed from reference TRBV9 and TRBJ2-1, reads DSGVTQTPKHLITATGQRVTLRCSPRSGDLSVYWYQQSLDQGLQFLIQYYNGEERAKGNILERFSAQQFPDLHSELNLSSLELGDSALYFCASSGTGGDEQFFGPGTRLTVL.

The chain joins TRBV2 to TRBJ1-2; 9 bases agree with TRBD1. CDR1 and CDR2 (germline): SNHLY, FYNNEI. This CDR3 is 15 amino acids long. Trimming at V came to 6 bases and at J to 6 bases, leaving 11 bases not matched to a gene. CDR3: CASRNNRGRGDGYTF. The CDR3 bases are TGTGCCAGCAGGAATAACAGGGGGCGCGGAGATGGCTACACCTTC.